This T cell receptor beta chain emerged from a study of control samples from healthy donors and cancer patients. This clone was picked up one time. Sequencing was performed with immunoSEQ multiplex PCR; in TCRdb, only in-frame clones are kept and a portion is missing. The sample lists around 180,000 clones, about 91% occurring once. Germline-derived CDR1 and CDR2 are MNHEY and SVGAGI. The junction had 4 bases not matched to a gene; V was cut back by 7 bases and J by 5 bases. The CDR3 contains 13 residues. The source material was blood. The TCR originated in a woman in her 40s in good health. The V gene is TRBV6-5, the J gene TRBJ2-2; 7 nucleotides line up with TRBD1. CDR3 in amino acids: CASKNRGTGELFF. The CDR3 coding sequence is TGTGCCAGCAAAAACAGGGGAACCGGGGAGCTGTTTTTT.